The next 28 T cell receptor beta chains were all read from a single sample in a study of siplizumab effects on memory and regulatory T cells. Measured with immunoSEQ multiplex PCR; TCRdb has only the in-frame clones, and not every one. The sample records some 100,000 clones, roughly 94% being singletons. The material sequenced was Tregs sorted from blood. These receptor sequences come from a human donor in good health.

Here the CDR3 reads CASRASSGPYNEQFF. The CDR3 DNA sequence: TGTGCCAGCAGAGCTAGTAGCGGACCTTACAATGAGCAGTTCTTC. This chain joins TRBV6-1 and TRBJ2-1; tentative D call: TRBD2 (6 bases). The CDR3 has 15 amino acids. V dropped 6 bases and J dropped 4 bases, with 16 bases sitting between them. CDR1 is MNHNS, CDR2 SASEGT, per germline.

The chain uses TRBV28 and TRBJ2-3; D is unresolved. The ends were cut back, 6 bases at V and 6 bases at J, with 13 bases in the middle. The CDR3 consists of 13 residues. Looked up from germline, CDR1 is MDHEN and CDR2 is SYDVKM. CDR3 amino acids: CASSLRPRDTQYF. The CDR3 DNA reads as TGTGCCAGCAGCCTAAGGCCTCGGGATACGCAGTATTTT.

The chain joins TRBV5-1 to TRBJ2-4; TRBD2 matches 9 bases. V was clipped by 0 bases and J by 7 bases; unmatched bases: 5. Looked up from germline, CDR1 is SGHRS and CDR2 is YFSETQ. The CDR3 runs to 15 residues. CDR3 nucleotides: TGCGCCAGCAGCTTGGGGGTTAGCGGGAGTAACATTCAGTACTTC. This codes for CASSLGVSGSNIQYF.

The chain carries TRBV12-2 and TRBJ2-6. TRBV12-2 is recorded as a pseudogene. This CDR3 is built from 19 residues. CDR3 in amino acids: CASRSPRGRGHSGANVLTF. In DNA form, the CDR3 reads TGTGCAAGTCGCTCCCCGCGGGGCAGGGGCCACTCCGGGGCCAACGTCCTGACTTTC.

The gene calls are TRBV10-3 and TRBJ2-7, with D possibly TRBD1 on 6 matching bases. This CDR3 is built from 12 residues. V was shortened by 8 bases and J by 4 bases, with 12 bases between the two germline ends. Germline V gene lookup returns CDR1 ENHRY and CDR2 SYGVKD. CDR3 loop: CAIRGQNYEQYF. In nucleotides, the CDR3 is TGTGCCATCCGGGGACAAAATTACGAGCAGTACTTC.

J is TRBJ1-4 and V is TRBV20-1; the D is unclear. The ends were cut back, 6 bases at V and 7 bases at J, with 9 bases in the middle. The CDR3 totals 11 residues. Germline V lookup: CDR1 DFQATT, CDR2 SNEGSKA (reference sequence). The chain's CDR3 is CSALGAEKLFF. As DNA, the CDR3 is TGCAGTGCGCTTGGAGCTGAAAAACTGTTTTTT.

The genes are TRBV6-1 and TRBJ1-3; TRBD1 is a possible D gene (5 bases). The CDR3 runs to 17 residues. CDR1 and CDR2 from the germline V gene are MNHNS and SASEGT. Trimming pared 3 bases from V and 2 bases from J, leaving 17 bases between. CDR3 nucleotides: TGTGCCAGCAGTGATGGGGGGACGGCCCAGACTGGAAACACCATATATTTT. Residues: CASSDGGTAQTGNTIYF.

This chain links TRBV18 with TRBJ1-5, with D perhaps TRBD1 (6 bases). Per germline, CDR1 KGHSH and CDR2 LQKENI. V lost 2 bases to trimming and J lost 3 bases, with 8 bases between them. This CDR3 is 14 amino acids long. CDR3 nucleotide sequence: TGTGCCAGCTCACCATCAGGGGTCAATCAGCCCCAGCATTTT. The encoded protein is CASSPSGVNQPQHF.

This clone was detected once. J is TRBJ2-5 and V is TRBV11-2; D possibly corresponds to TRBD1 (7 bases). The length of the CDR3 is 15 residues. CDR1 is SGHAT, CDR2 FQNNGV, per germline. V was clipped by 5 bases and J by 5 bases, with 18 bases between them. The CDR3 is CASSMIQGRRETQYF. The CDR3 nucleotides are TGTGCCAGCAGCATGATACAGGGGAGGAGGGAGACCCAGTACTTC.

V usage is TRBV5-1 and J usage is TRBJ2-1; D remains unclear. In germline, CDR1 is SGHRS, CDR2 YFSETQ. The V end was cut by 3 bases, the J end by 7 bases, with 17 bases between. CDR3 length: 15 amino acids. This CDR3 reads CASSSFRPNRNEQFF. CDR3 bases: TGCGCCAGCAGCTCCTTTAGGCCCAATAGGAATGAGCAGTTCTTC. The full variable domain, its missing parts supplied by reference TRBV5-1 and TRBJ2-1, is KAGVTQTPRYLIKTRGQQVTLSCSPISGHRSVSWYQQTPGQGLQFLFEYFSETQRNKGNFPGRFSGRQFSNSRSEMNVSTLELGDSALYLCASSSFRPNRNEQFFGPGTRLTVL.

The DNA of the CDR3 is TGTGCCAGCAGCTTAGACGATACGCAGTATTTT. It yields the protein CASSLDDTQYF. This chain links TRBV7-6 with TRBJ2-3; no firm D call. CDR1 and CDR2 from the germline V gene are SGHVS and FNYEAQ. The CDR3 spans 11 residues. Trimming removed 1 base at V and 6 bases at J, with 2 bases between.

The chain is built from TRBV30 and TRBJ2-7; no firm D call. The V gene lost 0 bases and the J gene lost 4 bases, with 16 bases spanning the gap. Germline lookup yields CDR1 GTSNPN and CDR2 SVGIG (reference sequence). The CDR3 has 15 residues. CDR3 nucleotides: TGTGCCTGGAGTGTACTCGGGCTAGGCAAGTACGAGCAGTACTTC. This sequence encodes CAWSVLGLGKYEQYF.

The J gene is TRBJ1-4, the V gene TRBV21-1. TRBV21-1 is marked as a pseudogene. The CDR3 has 14 amino acids. The CDR3 region has the DNA TGTGCCAGCAGCAAAAATCCAAGCCGGTCTGAACTGTTTTTT. Its translation: CASSKNPSRSELFF.

The J gene is TRBJ2-5, the V gene TRBV19; either TRBD1 or TRBD2 may supply D (5 bases each). There are 17 residues in the CDR3. The V end was cut by 7 bases, the J end by 1 base, with 22 bases between. Germline values: CDR1 LNHDA, CDR2 SQIVND (reference sequence). The CDR3 sequence: CASKGPGDPTLQETQYF. The CDR3, as DNA: TGTGCCAGTAAGGGCCCTGGGGACCCGACCCTCCAAGAGACCCAGTACTTC.

The gene calls are TRBV18 and TRBJ1-5; maybe TRBD1 (5 bases). CDR1 and CDR2 from the germline V gene are KGHSH and LQKENI. This CDR3 comprises 13 residues. V was clipped by 3 bases and J by 11 bases, with 14 bases between them. Written as DNA, the CDR3 is TGTGCCAGCTCACCGGTGACAGAAGTAGCCCAGCATTTT. This encodes CASSPVTEVAQHF.

This chain's CDR3 is CASSQVGYYGYTF. The DNA for the CDR3 is TGTGCCAGCAGCCAAGTAGGATACTATGGCTACACCTTC. V and J are TRBV14 and TRBJ1-2; no firm D call. The germline V gene encodes CDR1 SGHDN and CDR2 FVKESK. This CDR3 contains 13 residues. Trimming took off 1 base at V and 3 bases at J, with 6 bases between the two ends.

V gene TRBV5-1 combines with J gene TRBJ1-1; TRBD1 agrees at 10 bases. J lost 0 bases, V lost 0 bases, and 11 bases had no gene match. The CDR3 loop spans 19 amino acids. Looked up from germline, CDR1 is SGHRS and CDR2 is YFSETQ. The CDR3 here is CASSLALKGQGLMNTEAFF. CDR3 DNA sequence: TGCGCCAGCAGCTTGGCCTTGAAGGGACAGGGGCTTATGAACACTGAAGCTTTCTTT.

This chain joins TRBV5-1 and TRBJ1-2; D not resolved. Germline V gene data show CDR1 as SGHRS and CDR2 as YFSETQ. The CDR3 contains 15 residues. V was shortened by 0 bases and J by 7 bases, with 16 bases between the two germline ends. CDR3 DNA sequence: TGCGCCAGCAGCTTGGATGTGGCCTACTCTCGTGGCTACACCTTC. This codes for CASSLDVAYSRGYTF.

The chain employs TRBV7-9 and TRBJ2-3; the match to TRBD2 covers 10 bases. The V and J ends lost 8 bases and 4 bases, in that order; junction bases with no gene match: 6. The CDR3 is 14 amino acids. CDR1 SEHNR and CDR2 FQNEAQ come from the germline V gene (reference sequence). This CDR3 reads CASGLAGASDTQYF. The CDR3 DNA sequence: TGTGCCAGCGGGCTAGCGGGAGCATCAGATACGCAGTATTTT.

The rearrangement joins TRBV10-1 to TRBJ2-3, with TRBD1 identical over 7 bases. V shed 3 bases and J 0 bases; nucleotides not matched to a gene: 3. The CDR3 runs 15 residues. Germline V gene sequence: CDR1 WNHNN, CDR2 SYGVQD (reference sequence). DNA for the CDR3: TGCGCCAGCAGTGATCAGGGGGTTAGCACAGATACGCAGTATTTT. It encodes CASSDQGVSTDTQYF.

This clone was counted once. The chain couples TRBV2 to TRBJ1-4; D not certain. Germline CDR1 and CDR2: SNHLY and FYNNEI. This CDR3 contains 11 residues. V lost 4 bases, J lost 10 bases, and 7 bases lay in between. CDR3 loop: CASSGRGKLFF. In DNA, the CDR3 is TGTGCCAGCAGTGGTCGGGGAAAACTGTTTTTT.

This rearrangement joins TRBV7-2 to TRBJ2-1; D is uncertain. CDR3 size: 15 residues. CDR1 and CDR2 (germline): SGHTA, FQGNSA. Trimming shortened V by 3 bases and J by 1 base, and 10 bases separated the two germline ends. CDR3 protein: CASSLGRWSYNEQFF. For the CDR3, the DNA is TGTGCCAGCAGCTTGGGTAGGTGGTCCTACAATGAGCAGTTCTTC.

This clone was recorded once. The chain is built from TRBV7-9 and TRBJ2-1, with D possibly being TRBD1 or TRBD2 (5 bases each). Trimming removed 4 bases from V and 9 bases from J, with 10 bases in between. Looked up from germline, CDR1 is SEHNR and CDR2 is FQNEAQ (reference sequence). This CDR3 has 12 amino acids. The chain's CDR3 is CASSYRDGEQFF. The CDR3 DNA is TGTGCCAGCAGCTATCGGGACGGTGAGCAGTTCTTC.

V usage is TRBV20-1 and J usage is TRBJ2-7; tentative D call: TRBD1 (5 bases). Germline V CDR1 and CDR2: DFQATT, SNEGSKA (reference sequence). This CDR3 contains 11 residues. The V gene lost 7 bases and the J gene lost 2 bases, with 9 bases spanning the gap. The CDR3 nucleotides are TGCAGTGTGGTAGGGGCCTACGAGCAGTACTTC. Translation: CSVVGAYEQYF.

V usage is TRBV5-4 and J usage is TRBJ2-7, with D perhaps matching TRBD2 (6 bases). This CDR3 is built from 16 residues. Germline loops: CDR1 SGHNT, CDR2 YYREEE (reference sequence). The V gene lost 2 bases and the J gene lost 0 bases, with 15 bases spanning the gap. CDR3 sequence reads: CASSFERRALSYEQYF. The CDR3 nucleotides are TGTGCCAGCAGCTTCGAGAGGAGGGCCCTCTCCTACGAGCAGTACTTC.

This clone was counted a single time. The chain joins TRBV2 to TRBJ2-2; weak D call: TRBD1 (6 bases). Per germline, CDR1 SNHLY and CDR2 FYNNEI. CDR3 size: 13 residues. V was trimmed by 9 bases and J by 5 bases, leaving 13 bases between them. The CDR3 sequence is CARGGPGTGELFF. The CDR3 DNA is TGTGCCAGAGGGGGACCCGGGACCGGGGAGCTGTTTTTT.

The chain has TRBV28 and TRBJ1-1; possible D gene TRBD1, 6 bases. V dropped 1 base and J dropped 2 bases, with 14 bases sitting between them. The CDR3 has 16 amino acids. Germline V gene data show CDR1 as MDHEN and CDR2 as SYDVKM. The CDR3 DNA sequence: TGTGCCAGCAGTTTATTACGGGGGCCAACCAACACTGAAGCTTTCTTT. Amino acid sequence: CASSLLRGPTNTEAFF. Full variable domain (missing parts from reference TRBV28 and TRBJ1-1): DVKVTQSSRYLVKRTGEKVFLECVQDMDHENMFWYRQDPGLGLRLIYFSYDVKMKEKGDIPEGYSVSREKKERFSLILESASTNQTSMYLCASSLLRGPTNTEAFFGQGTRLTVV.

Only one count was recorded for this clone. For the CDR3, the DNA is TGTGCCAGCAGTTTGGGGGTATGGTACAATGAGCAGTTCTTC. As protein: CASSLGVWYNEQFF. The rearrangement joins TRBV9 to TRBJ2-1; TRBD1 or TRBD2 may be the D gene (5 bases each). This CDR3 is 14 amino acids long. V dropped 5 bases and J dropped 4 bases, with 13 bases sitting between them. The germline CDR1 and CDR2 sequences are SGDLS and YYNGEE.